A selection of T cell receptor beta chains follows, all from one sample in a study of blood T cell repertoires in COVID-19. Here immunoSEQ multiplex PCR was the method, and the copy in TCRdb shows in-frame clones only, minus some. The data contain 500,000 to 600,000 clones, roughly nine tenths of them singletons. Sequencing input: peripheral blood. The receptors were gathered from a woman aged 50 to 60 with COVID-19, enrolled during active disease. The CDR3 runs from the conserved cysteine through the conserved F or W. D genes are given only for firm matches. Expanded clones are given a class, and other clones once, few, many or no size at all.

j_call v_call cdr3_length clone_size d_call cdr3_aa cdr3_nt
TRBJ1-2 TRBV7-2 17 NA NA CASSLGGSGARIYGYTF TGTGCCAGCAGCTTAGGTGGGTCGGGTGCCAGAATCTATGGCTACACCTTC
TRBJ1-3 TRBV11-2 9 few NA CASGATIYF TGTGCCAGCGGGGCAACCATATATTTT
TRBJ1-3 TRBV10-2 15 NA TRBD1 CASSPAGTATNTIYF TGCGCCAGCAGCCCCGCCGGGACAGCTACGAACACCATATATTTT
TRBJ1-5 TRBV7-9 15 few TRBD1 CASSPNLDRGGPQHF TGTGCCAGCAGCCCAAACCTTGACAGGGGGGGGCCCCAGCATTTT
TRBJ2-7 TRBV30 13 NA NA CAWSGGSSYEQYF TGTGCCTGGAGTGGAGGCAGTTCCTACGAGCAGTACTTC
TRBJ2-7 TRBV29-1 13 once TRBD1 CSVTRTGLYEQYF TGCAGCGTTACTCGGACAGGGCTCTACGAGCAGTACTTC
TRBJ2-5 TRBV9 14 NA NA CASSVLRDGGTQYF TGTGCCAGCAGCGTATTGAGGGACGGGGGGACCCAGTACTTC
TRBJ2-2 TRBV6-5 15 NA TRBD1 CASSFYQGDTGELFF TGTGCCAGCAGTTTCTACCAGGGGGACACCGGGGAGCTGTTTTTT
TRBJ2-1 TRBV4-1 17 NA TRBD1 CASSQTYRGRLYNEQFF TGCGCCAGCAGCCAAACGTACAGGGGTCGACTTTACAATGAGCAGTTCTTC
TRBJ2-6 TRBV24-1 15 NA NA CATSDGGRGANVLTF TGTGCCACCAGTGACGGAGGGCGTGGGGCCAACGTCCTGACTTTC
TRBJ1-1 TRBV24-1 15 NA TRBD1 CATSDFRGRNTEAFF TGTGCCACCAGTGATTTTAGGGGGCGGAACACTGAAGCTTTCTTT
TRBJ2-3 TRBV19 14 NA TRBD2 CASSGAGRTDTQYF TGTGCCAGTAGTGGAGCGGGGCGCACAGATACGCAGTATTTT
TRBJ2-7 TRBV6-2/TRBV6-3 16 NA TRBD1 CASSHSRGPVSMEQYF TGTGCCAGCAGTCACTCCAGGGGGCCCGTAAGTATGGAGCAGTACTTC
TRBJ1-5 TRBV6-5 12 NA NA CASTGSNQPQHF TGTGCCAGCACGGGGAGCAATCAGCCCCAGCATTTT
TRBJ2-7 TRBV28 15 NA TRBD1 CASNPPGQGEYEQYF TGTGCCAGCAATCCTCCGGGACAGGGGGAGTACGAGCAGTACTTC
TRBJ1-5 TRBV6-5 14 NA TRBD1 CASSQGTENQPQHF TGTGCCAGCAGTCAGGGGACAGAGAATCAGCCCCAGCATTTT
TRBJ1-2 TRBV28 15 NA NA CASSLSGVGSYGYTF TGTGCCAGCAGTTTGTCAGGGGTTGGTAGCTATGGCTACACCTTC
TRBJ2-3 TRBV12-5 17 NA TRBD2 CASGLVLVAGGPDTQYF TGTGCTAGTGGTTTGGTACTGGTAGCGGGGGGGCCAGATACGCAGTATTTT
TRBJ1-3 TRBV6-6 14 NA NA CASSEQGSGNTIYF TGTGCCAGCAGCGAACAGGGATCTGGAAACACCATATATTTT
TRBJ2-3 TRBV5-1 15 NA NA CASSLAAGRTDTQYF TGCGCCAGCAGCTTGGCCGCAGGCAGGACAGATACGCAGTATTTT
TRBJ2-1 TRBV5-4 15 NA TRBD2 CASSSGGDKSDEQFF TGTGCCAGCAGCTCGGGGGGGGACAAGTCCGATGAGCAGTTCTTC
TRBJ1-2 TRBV10-3 14 once NA CAISATVGVRGYTF TGTGCCATCAGTGCGACCGTAGGGGTACGGGGCTACACCTTC
TRBJ2-1 TRBV19 13 NA NA CASSIDRGDEQFF TGTGCCAGTAGTATAGACAGGGGCGATGAGCAGTTCTTC
TRBJ1-1 TRBV6-5 13 once NA CASSYIQNTEAFF TGTGCCAGCAGTTACATACAGAACACTGAAGCTTTCTTT
TRBJ2-6 TRBV9 15 NA TRBD1 CASSEDRAGANVLTF TGTGCCAGCAGCGAGGACAGGGCTGGGGCCAACGTCCTGACTTTC
TRBJ2-2 TRBV6-5 16 once TRBD1 CASSSWTGGYNGELFF TGTGCCAGCAGTTCCTGGACAGGGGGCTATAACGGGGAGCTGTTTTTT
TRBJ1-5 TRBV28 14 NA NA CASNEGVGYQPQHF TGTGCCAGCAACGAGGGAGTGGGATATCAGCCCCAGCATTTT
TRBJ2-7 TRBV11-2 14 NA NA CASSWMTATYEQYF TGTGCCAGCAGCTGGATGACAGCTACCTACGAGCAGTACTTC
TRBJ2-3 TRBV7-9 15 NA TRBD2 CASSSGGPGTDTQYF TGTGCCAGCAGCTCGGGGGGGCCCGGCACAGATACGCAGTATTTT